The sequence of this TCR beta chain was determined in a study of early T cells in non-severe SARS-CoV-2 infection (dated by TCRdb to the early 2020s). As for the study more broadly: Because TCR sequencing was done on bulk RNA from unsorted whole blood, the alpha and beta chains could not be paired.

Results and caveats for the whole study, not just this receptor: VDJdb matching was skewed toward anti-spike CD8 responses, so virus-specific expansions were likely underestimated and private and CD4 specificities were missed.

The library was prepared using 5' RACE. This sample was sequenced with a NextSeq 500. The TCR library protocol attached unique molecular identifiers to individual cDNA molecules to correct for sequencing error and PCR bias. Both TCR alpha and beta chains were sequenced, and tight co-correlation was observed between alpha and beta sequence abundances in each sample. Per the original workflow: V gene, J gene and CDR3 annotation of TCR sequences was performed with Decombinator V4. Expanded TCRs were defined as changing significantly between any two time points under a Poisson model with p below 0.0001. TCR abundances were normalised to the total number of TCRs sequenced per sample and expressed as counts per million. TRAV1-2 paired with TRAJ12, TRAJ20 or TRAJ33 defined MAIT TCRs, while TRAV10 paired with TRAJ18 defined iNKT TCRs. VDJdb, accessed on 1 November 2021, was searched for TCRs annotated for CMV, EBV and SARS-CoV-2, and TCRs annotated for more than one antigen were excluded. TCRdb reprocessing: public reads trimmed at Q25 with fastp, clones called with MiXCR, in-frame beta chains kept. Each CDR3 protein appears once, grouped with its most common genes and DNA. Clone size and V and J calls follow TCRdb, not the original study. The sample table shows about 35,000 distinct CDR3 sequences, and around 4.5% are seen once. Clones ranked in the top ten supply about 5.5% of the sample.

A case-control design nested within a healthcare worker cohort in London, UK, was used, with weekly nasopharyngeal swab PCR tests and blood sampling performed. Healthcare workers were enrolled in the week of the UK lockdown, from 23 to 31 March 2020, and were followed every week for up to about 16 weeks. This clonotype was recorded many times. Its antigen is unknown. No per-base quality is available; no much larger clone lies one base away. Taken from the germline V gene, the CDR1 and CDR2 loops are SGHTA and FQGNSA. The CDR3 measures 12 amino acids from cysteine to phenylalanine. The CDR3 DNA has 36 bases and is translated from base 1. Clipping removes 0 bases from V and 11 bases from J, with 1 as the unmatched junction base count.

The sequence links TRBV7-2 to TRBJ1-5, with 7 bases matching TRBD1. The sequenced material came from whole blood. The sequence was obtained from an adult who was a healthcare worker with PCR-confirmed SARS-CoV-2 infection or an uninfected control (not recorded which). Read as DNA, the sequence is TGTGCCAGCAGCTTAGCCCAGGGGGCCCAGCATTTT. Its translation reads: CASSLAQGAQHF.